This T cell receptor beta chain derives from a study of cytomegalovirus exposure and HLA in healthy donors. Study results and limitations: It was approximately 170 TCR beta chains that were listed as cytomegalovirus-associated.

Germline lookup yields CDR1 SGDLS and CDR2 YYNGEE. The CDR3 length is 15 residues. V trimming: 0 bases; J trimming: 6 bases; junction bases outside the gene matches: 5. Libraries were prepared by immunoSEQ multiplex PCR; TCRdb keeps only in-frame clonotypes and omits some of them. The sample holds approximately 57,000 clones, about 92% seen once. Details on this clone: Its specificity is unknown.

The clonotype comes from a woman under 30 in good health and CMV-seronegative. Sequencing was done on a sample of PBMCs. The chain uses TRBV9 and TRBJ2-4; 8 bases are a match to TRBD2. The CDR3 nucleotides read TGTGCCAGCAGCGTAGAGAGCGGGAGAGGAAACATTCAGTACTTC. Protein product: CASSVESGRGNIQYF.